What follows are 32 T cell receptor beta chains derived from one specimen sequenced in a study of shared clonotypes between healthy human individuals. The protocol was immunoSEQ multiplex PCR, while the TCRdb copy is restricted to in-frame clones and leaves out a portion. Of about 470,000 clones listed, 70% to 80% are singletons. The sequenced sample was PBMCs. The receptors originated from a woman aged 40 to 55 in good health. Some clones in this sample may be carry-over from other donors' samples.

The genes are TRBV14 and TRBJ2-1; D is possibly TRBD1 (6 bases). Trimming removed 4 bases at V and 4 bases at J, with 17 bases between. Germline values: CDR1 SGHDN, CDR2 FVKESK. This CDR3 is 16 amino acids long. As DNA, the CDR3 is TGTGCCAGCAGCCCAAGAGTTGGGGGCGGGTACAATGAGCAGTTCTTC. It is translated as CASSPRVGGGYNEQFF.

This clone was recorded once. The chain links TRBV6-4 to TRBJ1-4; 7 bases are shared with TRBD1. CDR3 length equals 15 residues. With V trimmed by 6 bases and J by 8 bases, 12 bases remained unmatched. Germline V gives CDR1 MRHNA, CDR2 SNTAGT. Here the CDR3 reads CASRGRGRLKEKLFF. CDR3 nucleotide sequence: TGTGCCAGCAGAGGGAGGGGGCGATTAAAGGAAAAACTGTTTTTT.

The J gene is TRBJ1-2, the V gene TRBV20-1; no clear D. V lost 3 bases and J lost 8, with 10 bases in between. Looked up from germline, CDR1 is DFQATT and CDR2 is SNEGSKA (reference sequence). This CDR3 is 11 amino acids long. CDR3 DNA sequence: TGCAGTGCTAGTTTGGAGCCAGGCTACACCTTC. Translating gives CSASLEPGYTF.

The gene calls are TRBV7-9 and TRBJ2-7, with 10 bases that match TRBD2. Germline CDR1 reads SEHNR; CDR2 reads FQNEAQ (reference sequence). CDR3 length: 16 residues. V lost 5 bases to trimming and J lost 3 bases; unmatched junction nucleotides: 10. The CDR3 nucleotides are TGTGCCAGCAGCCCATCCGGGACTAGCGTGTACTACGAGCAGTACTTC. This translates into CASSPSGTSVYYEQYF.

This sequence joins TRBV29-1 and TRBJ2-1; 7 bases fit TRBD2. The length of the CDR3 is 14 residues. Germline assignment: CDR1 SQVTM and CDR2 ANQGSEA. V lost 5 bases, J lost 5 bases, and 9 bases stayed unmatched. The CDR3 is CSVKASGPNNEQFF. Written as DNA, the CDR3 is TGCAGCGTTAAAGCTAGCGGACCCAACAATGAGCAGTTCTTC.

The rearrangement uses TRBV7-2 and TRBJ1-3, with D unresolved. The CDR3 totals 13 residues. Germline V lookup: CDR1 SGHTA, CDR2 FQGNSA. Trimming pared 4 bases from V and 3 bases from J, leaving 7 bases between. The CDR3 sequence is CASSWNSGNTIYF. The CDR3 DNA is TGTGCCAGCAGCTGGAACAGTGGAAACACCATATATTTT.

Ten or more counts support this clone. The CDR3 spells CASSGGMGQGADEQYF. CDR3 in DNA: TGTGCCAGCAGTGGGGGTATGGGACAGGGGGCCGACGAGCAGTACTTC. The rearrangement joins TRBV6-1 to TRBJ2-7; 12 bases match TRBD1. The CDR3 spans 16 residues. The V segment lost 4 bases and the J segment 5 bases; nucleotides outside the gene matches: 9. The germline CDR1 and CDR2 sequences are MNHNS and SASEGT.

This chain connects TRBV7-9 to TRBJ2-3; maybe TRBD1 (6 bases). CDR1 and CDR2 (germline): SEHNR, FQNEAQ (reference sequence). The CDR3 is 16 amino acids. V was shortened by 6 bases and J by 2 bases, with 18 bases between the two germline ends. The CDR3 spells CASRANRVGVTDTQYF. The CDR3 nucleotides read TGTGCCAGCAGGGCCAACAGGGTAGGGGTCACAGATACGCAGTATTTT.

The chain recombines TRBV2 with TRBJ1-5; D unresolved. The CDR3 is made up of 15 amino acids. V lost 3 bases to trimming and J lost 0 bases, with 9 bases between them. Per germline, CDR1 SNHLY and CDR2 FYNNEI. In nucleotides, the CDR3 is TGTGCCAGCAGTGATAGCAGGTTTAGCAATCAGCCCCAGCATTTT. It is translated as CASSDSRFSNQPQHF.

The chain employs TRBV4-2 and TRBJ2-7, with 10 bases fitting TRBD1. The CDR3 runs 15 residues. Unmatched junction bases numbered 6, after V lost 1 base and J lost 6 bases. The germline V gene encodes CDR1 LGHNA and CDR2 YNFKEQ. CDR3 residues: CASSQVFGTGVEQYF. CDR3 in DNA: TGTGCCAGCAGCCAAGTTTTCGGGACAGGGGTCGAGCAGTACTTC.

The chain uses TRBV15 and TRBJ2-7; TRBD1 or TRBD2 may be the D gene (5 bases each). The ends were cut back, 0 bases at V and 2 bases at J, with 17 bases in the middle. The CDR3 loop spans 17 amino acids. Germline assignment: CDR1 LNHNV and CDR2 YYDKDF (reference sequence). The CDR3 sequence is CATSREGGQGNPYEQYF. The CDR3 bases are TGTGCCACCAGCAGAGAAGGCGGGCAGGGTAACCCCTACGAGCAGTACTTC. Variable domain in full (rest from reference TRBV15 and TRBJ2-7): DAMVIQNPRYQVTQFGKPVTLSCSQTLNHNVMYWYQQKSSQAPKLLFHYYDKDFNNEADTPDNFQSRRPNTSFCFLDIRSPGLGDTAMYLCATSREGGQGNPYEQYFGPGTRLTVT.

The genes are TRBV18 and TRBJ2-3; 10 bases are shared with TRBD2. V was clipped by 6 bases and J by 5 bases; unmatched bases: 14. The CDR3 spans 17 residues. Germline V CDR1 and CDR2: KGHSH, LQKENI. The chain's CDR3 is CASSPNGLAGAGDTQYF. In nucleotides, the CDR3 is TGTGCCAGCTCCCCCAACGGGCTAGCGGGAGCCGGAGATACGCAGTATTTT.

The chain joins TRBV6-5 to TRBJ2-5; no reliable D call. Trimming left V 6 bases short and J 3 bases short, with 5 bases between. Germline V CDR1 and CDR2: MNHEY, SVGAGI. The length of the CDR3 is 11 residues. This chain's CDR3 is CASSKEETQYF. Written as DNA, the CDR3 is TGTGCCAGCAGCAAGGAAGAGACCCAGTACTTC.

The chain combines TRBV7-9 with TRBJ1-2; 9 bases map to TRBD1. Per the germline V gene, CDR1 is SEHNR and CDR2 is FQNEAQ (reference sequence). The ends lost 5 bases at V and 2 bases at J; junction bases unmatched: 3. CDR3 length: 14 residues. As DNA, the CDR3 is TGTGCCAGCAGCCGTGGGACAGGGAACTATGGCTACACCTTC. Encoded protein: CASSRGTGNYGYTF.

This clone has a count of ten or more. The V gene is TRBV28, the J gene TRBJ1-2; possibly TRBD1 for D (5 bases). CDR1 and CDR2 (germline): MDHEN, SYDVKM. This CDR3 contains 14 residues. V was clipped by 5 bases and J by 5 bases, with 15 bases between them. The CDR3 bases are TGTGCCAGCAGTCCTGGACCATGGGGGTATGGCTACACCTTC. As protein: CASSPGPWGYGYTF.

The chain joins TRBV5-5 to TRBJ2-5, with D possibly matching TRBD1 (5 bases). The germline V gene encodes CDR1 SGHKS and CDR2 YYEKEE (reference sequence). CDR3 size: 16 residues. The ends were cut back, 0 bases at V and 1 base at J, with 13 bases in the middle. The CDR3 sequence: CASSLVQADPQETQYF. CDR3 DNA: TGTGCCAGCAGCTTGGTACAGGCCGACCCCCAAGAGACCCAGTACTTC.

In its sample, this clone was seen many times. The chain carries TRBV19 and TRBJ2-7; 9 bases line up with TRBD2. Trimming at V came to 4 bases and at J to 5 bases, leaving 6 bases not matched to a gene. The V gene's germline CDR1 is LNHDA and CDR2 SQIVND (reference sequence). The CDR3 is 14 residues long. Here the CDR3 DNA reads TGTGCCAGTAGTACCCCGGGACTAGCTAACGAGCAGTACTTC. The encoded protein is CASSTPGLANEQYF.

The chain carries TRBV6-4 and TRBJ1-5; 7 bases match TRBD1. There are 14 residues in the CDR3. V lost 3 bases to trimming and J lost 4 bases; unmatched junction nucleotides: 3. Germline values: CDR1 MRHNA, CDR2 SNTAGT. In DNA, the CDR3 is TGTGCCAGCAGTGAGGGGACAGAGAATCAGCCCCAGCATTTT. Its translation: CASSEGTENQPQHF.

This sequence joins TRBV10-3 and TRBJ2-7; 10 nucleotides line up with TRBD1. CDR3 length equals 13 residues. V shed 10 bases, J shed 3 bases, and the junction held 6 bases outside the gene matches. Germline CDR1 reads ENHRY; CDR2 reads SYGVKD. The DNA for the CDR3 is TGTGCCACCGGGACAGGGGAAGTCTACGAGCAGTACTTC. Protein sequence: CATGTGEVYEQYF.

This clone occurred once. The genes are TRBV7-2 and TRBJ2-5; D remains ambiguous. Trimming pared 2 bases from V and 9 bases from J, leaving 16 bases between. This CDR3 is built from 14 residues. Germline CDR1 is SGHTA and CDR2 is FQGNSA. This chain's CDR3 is CASSLSPGQRSQYF. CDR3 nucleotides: TGTGCCAGCAGCTTATCTCCGGGTCAAAGGTCCCAGTACTTC.

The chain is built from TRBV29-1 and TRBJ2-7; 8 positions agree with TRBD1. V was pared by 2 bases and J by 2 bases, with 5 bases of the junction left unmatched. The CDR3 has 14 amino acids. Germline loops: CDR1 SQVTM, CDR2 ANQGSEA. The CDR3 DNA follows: TGCAGCGTTGAAATTGGACAGGGAACCTACGAGCAGTACTTC. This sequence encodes CSVEIGQGTYEQYF.

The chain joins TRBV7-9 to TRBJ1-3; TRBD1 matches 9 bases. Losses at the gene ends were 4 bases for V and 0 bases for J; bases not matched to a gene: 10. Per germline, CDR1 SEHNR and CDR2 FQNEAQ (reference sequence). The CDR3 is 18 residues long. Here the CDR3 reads CASSYLPGQGTSGNTIYF. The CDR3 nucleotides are TGTGCCAGCAGCTACCTACCGGGACAGGGAACCTCTGGAAACACCATATATTTT.

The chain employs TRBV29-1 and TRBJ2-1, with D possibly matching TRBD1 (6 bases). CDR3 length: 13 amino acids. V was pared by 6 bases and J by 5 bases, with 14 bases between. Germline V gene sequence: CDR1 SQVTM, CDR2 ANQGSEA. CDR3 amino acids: CSVDRTGNNEQFF. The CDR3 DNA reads TGCAGCGTCGATCGTACAGGGAACAATGAGCAGTTCTTC.

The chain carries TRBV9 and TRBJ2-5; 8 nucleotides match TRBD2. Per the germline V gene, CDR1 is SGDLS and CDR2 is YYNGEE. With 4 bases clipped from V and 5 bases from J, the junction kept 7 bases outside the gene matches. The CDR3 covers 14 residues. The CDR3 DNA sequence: TGTGCCAGCAGCCCCCGGACTAGCCCCGAGACCCAGTACTTC. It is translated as CASSPRTSPETQYF.

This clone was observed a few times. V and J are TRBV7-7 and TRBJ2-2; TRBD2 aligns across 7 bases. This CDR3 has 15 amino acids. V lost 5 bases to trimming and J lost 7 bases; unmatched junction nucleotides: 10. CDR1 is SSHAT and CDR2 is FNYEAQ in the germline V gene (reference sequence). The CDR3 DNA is TGTGCCAGCAGCCCCCGAGGGCCTAGCGGCGGGGAGCTGTTTTTT. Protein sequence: CASSPRGPSGGELFF.

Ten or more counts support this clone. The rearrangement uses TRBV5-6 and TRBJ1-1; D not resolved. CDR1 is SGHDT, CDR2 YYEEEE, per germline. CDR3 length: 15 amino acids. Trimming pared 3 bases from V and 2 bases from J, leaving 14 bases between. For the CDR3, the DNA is TGTGCCAGCAGCTGGGCCTTCCCGGGCAACACTGAAGCTTTCTTT. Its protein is CASSWAFPGNTEAFF.

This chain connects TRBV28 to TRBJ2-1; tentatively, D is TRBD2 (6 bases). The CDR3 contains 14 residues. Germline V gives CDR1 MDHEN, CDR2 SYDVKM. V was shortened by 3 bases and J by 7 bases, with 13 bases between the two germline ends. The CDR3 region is CASSFGDLGNEQFF. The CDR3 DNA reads TGTGCCAGCAGTTTCGGGGACTTGGGGAATGAGCAGTTCTTC.

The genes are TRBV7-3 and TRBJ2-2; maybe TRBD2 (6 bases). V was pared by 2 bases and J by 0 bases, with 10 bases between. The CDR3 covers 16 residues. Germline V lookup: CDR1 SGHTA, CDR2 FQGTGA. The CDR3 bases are TGTGCCAGCAGCTTACGGGGGACCCCGAACACCGGGGAGCTGTTTTTT. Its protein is CASSLRGTPNTGELFF.

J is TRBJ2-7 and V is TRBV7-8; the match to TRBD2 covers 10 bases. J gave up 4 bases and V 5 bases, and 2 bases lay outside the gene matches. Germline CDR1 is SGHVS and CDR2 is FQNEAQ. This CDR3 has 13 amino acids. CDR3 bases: TGTGCCAGCAGCGGACTAGCGGATTACGAGCAGTACTTC. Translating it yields CASSGLADYEQYF.

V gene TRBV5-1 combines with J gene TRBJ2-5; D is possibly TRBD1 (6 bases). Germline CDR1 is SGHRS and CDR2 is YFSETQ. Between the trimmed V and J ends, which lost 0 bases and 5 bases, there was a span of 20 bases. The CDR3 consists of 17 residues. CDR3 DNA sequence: TGCGCCAGCAGCTTGGCAACCCGGGACAAGAGAGGGGAGACCCAGTACTTC. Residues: CASSLATRDKRGETQYF.

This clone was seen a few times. The CDR3 region is CASSGHRGLVTNEKLFF. Written as DNA, the CDR3 is TGTGCCAGCAGCGGCCACAGGGGGCTTGTGACTAATGAAAAACTGTTTTTT. The chain combines TRBV5-6 with TRBJ1-4, with 9 bases lining up with TRBD1. V was pared by 4 bases and J by 2 bases, with 9 bases of the junction left unmatched. Germline CDR1 reads SGHDT; CDR2 reads YYEEEE. The CDR3 extends over 17 amino acids.

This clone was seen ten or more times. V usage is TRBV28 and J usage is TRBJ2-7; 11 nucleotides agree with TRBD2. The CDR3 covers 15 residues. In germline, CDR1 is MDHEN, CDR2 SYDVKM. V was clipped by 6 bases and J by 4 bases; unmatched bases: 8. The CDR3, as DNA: TGTGCCAGCAGGACACGACTAGCGGGAATTTACGAGCAGTACTTC. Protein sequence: CASRTRLAGIYEQYF.